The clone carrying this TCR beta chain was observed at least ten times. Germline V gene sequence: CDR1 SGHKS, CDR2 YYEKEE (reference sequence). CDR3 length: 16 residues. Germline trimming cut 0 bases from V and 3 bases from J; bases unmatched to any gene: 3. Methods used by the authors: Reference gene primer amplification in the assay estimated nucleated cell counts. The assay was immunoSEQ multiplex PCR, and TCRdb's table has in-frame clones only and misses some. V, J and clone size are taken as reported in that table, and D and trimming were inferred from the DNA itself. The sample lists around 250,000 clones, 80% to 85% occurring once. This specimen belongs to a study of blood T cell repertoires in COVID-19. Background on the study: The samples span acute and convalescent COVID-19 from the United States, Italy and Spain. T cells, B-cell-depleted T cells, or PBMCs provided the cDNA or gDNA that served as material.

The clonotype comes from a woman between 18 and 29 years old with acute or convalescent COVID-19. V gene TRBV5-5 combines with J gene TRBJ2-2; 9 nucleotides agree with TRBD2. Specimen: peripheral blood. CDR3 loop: CASSLEGLAYTGELFF. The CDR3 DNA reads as TGTGCCAGCAGCTTGGAGGGACTAGCTTACACCGGGGAGCTGTTTTTT.